The present T cell receptor beta chain was sequenced within a study of T cell clonotyping in hematopoietic cell transplantation (dated by TCRdb to the early 2020s). Regarding the study in general: A total of 130 to 150 blood samples were collected in the study from approximately 32 consecutive transplant recipients and their related donors. Patient recruitment ran from 2015 to early 2017, and follow-up continued until late 2020 or death. Broader findings and caveats from the paper: Overlap with donor repertoires was found for only a small fraction of recipient repertoires, with over 95% found to appear de novo at the given depth. Sample size was limited, and cells were not sorted, so CD4 and CD8 repertoire contributions could not be separated. Broader posttransplant TCR repertoire diversity was predicted by donor and pretransplant recipient Inverse Simpson Index values. After transplant, TCR diversity in recipients dropped, and pathologically expanded clonotypes climbed progressively between day 30 and day 180.

With the immunoSEQ assay, which is a bias-controlled multiplex PCR relying on V- and J-specific primers, TCR beta CDR3 regions were amplified from genomic DNA. In a second PCR step, the CDR3 amplicons were tagged with a proprietary barcode plus Illumina adapter sequences. An Illumina MiSeq instrument was used for sequencing of the CDR3 libraries. The authors' analysis ran thus. Export and quality control were handled in immunoSEQ Analyzer 3.0, while downstream analyses relied on R Bioconductor and Immunarch. Repertoire metrics were calculated using only productive rearrangements within the normalized downsampled data set. In the normalized cohort, a clonotype counted as pathologically expanded if the clonotype was larger than 5 templates. The Inverse Simpson Index was used to measure repertoire diversity. To capture all clonotypes, the CMV-specificity analyses were run on the non-normalized data set. In its TCRdb copy, this immuneACCESS table keeps in-frame sequences only and misses some clones. Where compared with another copy, unresolved V genes explain less than half of these, and the others have no known cause. That table supplies the V and J calls and clone size; D and trimming were determined from the DNA. For this sample there are 10,000 to 15,000 clones; 92% appear just once. Of the sample, 7.8% is held by the ten largest clones.

CDR3 length: 12 amino acids, cysteine to phenylalanine. Just the 36-base CDR3 DNA is kept, in frame starting at base 1. The germline ends are 9 bases apart after V is trimmed by 5 bases and J by 4 bases. CDR1 and CDR2 are drawn from the germline V gene: SNHLY, FYNNEI. The sample's time point label, in plain terms: 100 days after allo-HCT. Recipient blood was collected about 28 days before transplant and at days 30, 100 and 180 after transplant. Nuclei Lysis Solution was used to extract genomic DNA from fresh or cryopreserved unfractionated peripheral blood mononuclear cells. The table lists this clone with a count of one. This clone's antigen is unknown. Base qualities are not provided; no much larger clone lies one nucleotide away.

The sequenced sample was PBMCs, obtained 100 days after allogeneic stem cell transplant. The TCR sequence derives from a female patient aged 45-60 years who had an allogeneic stem cell transplant from an unrelated donor, so the T cells may come from the graft donor. Some clones in this sample may be carry-over from other donors' samples. This chain is built from TRBV2 and TRBJ2-7, with a weak D call of TRBD1 (6 bases match). This receptor has the CDR3 CASSQQGYEQYF. In nucleotide form, the sequence is TGTGCCAGCAGTCAACAGGGTTACGAGCAGTACTTC.